The T cell receptor (beta chain) described here comes from a study of blood T cell repertoires in COVID-19. The overall study: There were acute and convalescent COVID-19 samples, and they came from the United States, Italy and Spain. T cells, B-cell-depleted T cells, or PBMCs provided the cDNA or gDNA that served as material.

Source study methods: Reference gene primer amplification gave estimated nucleated cell counts. Assay: immunoSEQ multiplex PCR; the TCRdb copy retains only in-frame clones and omits some. V and J calls and clone size are as listed in that table; D and trimming were resolved from the DNA. This table has 35,000 to 50,000 clones, around four fifths appearing once. Germline V lookup: CDR1 KGHSH, CDR2 LQKENI. The CDR3 runs 15 residues. Losses at the gene ends were 3 bases for V and 1 base for J; bases not matched to a gene: 3. The specimen sequenced was peripheral blood. The receptor was isolated from a woman of 80 years or more with acute or convalescent COVID-19. The chain recombines TRBV18 with TRBJ1-5, with 7 bases lining up with TRBD1. The CDR3 is CASSPTTGSNQPQHF. DNA of the CDR3: TGTGCCAGCTCACCCACGACAGGGAGCAATCAGCCCCAGCATTTT.